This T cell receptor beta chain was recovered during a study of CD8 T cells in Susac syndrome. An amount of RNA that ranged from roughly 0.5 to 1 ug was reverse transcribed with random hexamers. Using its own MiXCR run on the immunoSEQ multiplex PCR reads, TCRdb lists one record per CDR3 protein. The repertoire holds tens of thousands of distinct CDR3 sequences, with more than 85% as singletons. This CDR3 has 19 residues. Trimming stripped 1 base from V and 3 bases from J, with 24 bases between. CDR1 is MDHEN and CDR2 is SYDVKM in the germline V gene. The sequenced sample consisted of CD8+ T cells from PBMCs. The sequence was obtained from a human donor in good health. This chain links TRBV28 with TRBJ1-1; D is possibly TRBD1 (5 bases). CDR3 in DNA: TGTGCCAGCAGTTTATTACCTCGGGGGGAGGGGTCTCGGGACACTGAAGCTTTCTTT. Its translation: CASSLLPRGEGSRDTEAFF.